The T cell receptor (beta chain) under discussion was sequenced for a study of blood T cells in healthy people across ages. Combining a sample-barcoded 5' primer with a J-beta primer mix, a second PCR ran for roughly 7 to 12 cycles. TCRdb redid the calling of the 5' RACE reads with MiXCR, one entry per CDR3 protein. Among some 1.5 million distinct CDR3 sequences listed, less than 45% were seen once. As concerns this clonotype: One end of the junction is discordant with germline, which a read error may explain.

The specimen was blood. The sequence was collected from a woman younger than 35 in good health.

In nucleotides, the CDR3 is TGTGCCTGCAGTTTAATAGAGGGCCCAGAGACCCAGTACTTC. Its protein is CACSLIEGPETQYF. This sequence joins TRBV28 and TRBJ2-7; tentative D call: TRBD2 (5 bases). The end of the DNA aligns better with TRBJ2-5, so the J call may be wrong. From germline, CDR1 is MDHEN and CDR2 SYDVKM. This CDR3 is 14 amino acids long.